This T cell receptor beta chain was sequenced during a study of T-cell reconstitution after alpha-beta-depleted transplantation in children. Study conclusions and caveats: Alpha-beta T cells present about two months after transplant were reported to originate from several hundred expanded graft clones. Where some patients showed high TCRbeta diversity at day 60, it came from recipient T cells and thymic progenitors that had survived. When one year had passed after transplant, most T-cell counts and diversity came from newly produced T cells.

The library targeted TCRbeta and was prepared with unique molecular identifiers. TCRdb re-called the PCR reads with MiXCR, one entry per CDR3 protein. This sample has some 600,000 distinct CDR3 sequences, with 10% to 15% found just once. Worth noting for this clonotype: Antigen specificity is unknown.

The CDR3 length is 14 residues. Trimming took off 5 bases at V and 3 bases at J, with 11 bases between the two ends. The sequencing used PBMCs, mostly from graft donor cells, collected 360 days after TCRalphabeta/CD19-depleted stem cell transplant. J is TRBJ1-5 and V is TRBV12-3 or TRBV12-4; D might be TRBD1 (6 bases). The receptor's source is a male patient younger than 18 who had a stem cell transplant for acute myeloid leukemia, so the T cells may come from the graft donor. CDR3 bases: TGTGCCAGCAGTGTACAGGGACCCAATCAGCCCCAGCATTTT. Protein product: CASSVQGPNQPQHF.